These 5 T cell receptor beta chains came from one sample sequenced in a study of cytomegalovirus exposure and HLA in healthy donors. The PCR was carried out with 60 Vbeta primers and 13 Jbeta primers. Produced via immunoSEQ multiplex PCR; TCRdb's table is partial and in-frame only. The table shows around 170,000 clones, with approximately 84% occurring only once. The specimen sequenced was PBMCs. Receptors were obtained from a girl under 18 in good health and CMV-seropositive.

CDR3 sequence: CASSLAATGAEEKLFF. CDR3 nucleotides: TGTGCCAGCAGCTTAGCCGCGACAGGGGCGGAGGAAAAACTGTTTTTT. V usage is TRBV7-9 and J usage is TRBJ1-4; 8 nucleotides align to TRBD1. This CDR3 is 16 amino acids long. Germline lookup yields CDR1 SEHNR and CDR2 FQNEAQ (reference sequence). V lost 0 bases, J lost 8 bases, and 8 bases stayed unmatched. Combining the CDR3 with reference TRBV7-9 and TRBJ1-4 gives the whole variable domain DTGVSQNPRHKITKRGQNVTFRCDPISEHNRLYWYRQTLGQGPEFLTYFQNEAQLEKSRLLSDRFSAERPKGSFSTLEIQRTEQGDSAMYLCASSLAATGAEEKLFFGSGTQLSVL.

The chain joins TRBV6-1 to TRBJ1-2; no definite D call. The CDR3 sequence is 14 residues long. V was clipped by 2 bases and J by 5 bases, with 12 bases between them. In germline, CDR1 is MNHNS, CDR2 SASEGT. CDR3 amino acids: CASSEYTQRYGYTF. CDR3 coding DNA: TGTGCCAGCAGTGAATATACCCAGCGGTATGGCTACACCTTC.

This clone appeared a few times. The sample carries other DNA sequences with the same CDR3. V and J are TRBV9 and TRBJ2-1; 10 bases are shared with TRBD2. The CDR3 spans 15 residues. Germline CDR1 is SGDLS and CDR2 is YYNGEE. V lost 0 bases to trimming and J lost 4 bases; unmatched junction nucleotides: 1. For the CDR3, the DNA is TGTGCCAGCAGCGTAGGGACTAGCGGTTACAATGAGCAGTTCTTC. Protein: CASSVGTSGYNEQFF.

This chain links TRBV27 with TRBJ2-5, with unresolved D. The CDR3 loop spans 13 amino acids. V lost 3 bases and J lost 2, with 7 bases in between. The germline CDR1 and CDR2 sequences are MNHEY and SMNVEV (reference sequence). The CDR3 DNA reads as TGTGCCAGCAGTTTCTCACAGCAAGAGACCCAGTACTTC. It specifies CASSFSQQETQYF.

The chain combines TRBV5-1 with TRBJ2-2; TRBD1 agrees at 9 bases. Trimming removed 2 bases from V and 0 bases from J; junction bases left unmatched: 11. The germline CDR1 and CDR2 sequences are SGHRS and YFSETQ. This CDR3 is built from 19 residues. As DNA, the CDR3 is TGCGCCAGCAGCTTATGGACAGGGGTAGGACTATCGAACACCGGGGAGCTGTTTTTT. Its translation is CASSLWTGVGLSNTGELFF.